Following are 19 T cell receptor beta chains from one sample sequenced in a study of T cell clonality in common variable immunodeficiency (dated by TCRdb to about 2015). Libraries were prepared through the immunoSEQ multiplex PCR assay. As stored in TCRdb, this immuneACCESS dataset retains in-frame rearrangements with V and J assigned. A fraction of the clones does not appear; measured against another copy, unresolved V genes explain less than half of the discrepancy, and the remainder lacks a known reason. The sample records approximately 44,000 clones, none occurring a single time. 8.5% to 12% of the sample is taken by the ten largest. Sequenced material: peripheral blood mononuclear cells. The source is a person between 18 and 69 years old in good health.

This clone was counted many times. The sequence runs out 3 residues before the end of the CDR3; the remainder is reconstructed from the germline J gene. The V gene is TRBV7-3, the J gene TRBJ1-1, with TRBD1 matching over 8 bases. The V and J ends lost 1 base and 6 bases, in that order; junction bases with no gene match: 4. Germline-derived CDR1 and CDR2 are SGHTA and FQGTGA. The CDR3 sequence is 14 residues long. The CDR3 sequence is CASSLNGQGPEAFF. The covered CDR3 bases are TGTGCCAGCAGCTTAAATGGACAGGGTCCTGAA.

This clone has a count of ten or more. The sequenced fragment ends 3 residues before the CDR3 boundary, so the rest is inferred from the germline J gene. J is TRBJ2-1 and V is TRBV6-2 or TRBV6-3; a weak D match, TRBD2 (6 bases). There are 16 residues in the CDR3. V lost 5 bases and J lost 5, with 19 bases in between. Germline V gives CDR1 MNHEY, CDR2 SVGEGT. The CDR3 region is CASSHRGTEGNNEQFF. The CDR3 DNA, read in part, is TGTGCCAGCAGTCACCGGGGGACGGAGGGTAACAATGAG.

This clone was counted ten times or more. The CDR3 region is CASERTGRAEQYF. The covered CDR3 bases are TGCGCCAGCGAGCGGACAGGGAGGGCCGAG. The rearrangement links TRBV10-1 to TRBJ2-7; tentative D call: TRBD1 (8 bases). The CDR3 is cut off 3 residues early in the read; its end comes from the germline J gene. This CDR3 has 13 amino acids. V was trimmed by 8 bases and J by 6 bases, leaving 17 bases between them. Germline-derived CDR1 and CDR2 are WNHNN and SYGVQD (reference sequence).

This clone was detected ten times or more. The CDR3 reads CASSEGRSYGYTF. Incomplete CDR3 DNA: TGCGCCAGCAGTGAAGGCAGAAGCTATGGC. The chain employs TRBV10-2 and TRBJ1-2, with no clear D. The read terminates 3 residues before the CDR3 end, so the remaining end is supplied by the germline J gene. In germline, CDR1 is WSHSY, CDR2 SAAADI. V gave up 3 bases and J gave up 4 bases, with 9 bases separating them. The CDR3 consists of 13 residues.

This clone was counted at least ten times. The read terminates 3 residues ahead of where the CDR3 ends, so the germline J gene completes it. The chain employs TRBV20-1 and TRBJ1-4; TRBD1 might be the D (5 bases). CDR3 length equals 13 residues. The germline V gene has CDR1 DFQATT and CDR2 SNEGSKA (reference sequence). V lost 3 bases and J 7 bases, leaving 12 bases between the germline ends. The CDR3 loop reads CSASAGPGEKLFF. The covered CDR3 bases are TGCAGTGCTAGCGCAGGGCCGGGTGAAAAA.

This clone was recorded at least ten times. The CDR3 end lies 3 residues beyond the end of the read and is filled in from the germline J gene. The chain combines TRBV12-3 or TRBV12-4 with TRBJ1-3; D gene ambiguous. This CDR3 comprises 13 residues. V was shortened by 5 bases and J by 1 base, with 6 bases between the two germline ends. This CDR3 is CASSRQSGNTIYF. CDR3 DNA (partial): TGTGCCAGCAGTCGCCAGTCTGGAAACACC.

This clone was picked up many times. The CDR3 end is not reached by the read, which stops 3 residues before it; the germline J gene fills it in. The chain uses TRBV12-3 or TRBV12-4 and TRBJ2-7, with 7 bases identical to TRBD1. With 5 bases clipped from V and 1 base from J, the junction kept 2 bases outside the gene matches. The CDR3 extends over 13 amino acids. The CDR3: CASSTGQSYEQYF. The covered CDR3 bases are TGTGCCAGCAGTACGGGACAGTCCTACGAG.

This clone showed up many times. From the germline J gene comes the end of the CDR3, since the read stops 3 residues before it. The chain uses TRBV10-3 and TRBJ2-3; a possible D gene is TRBD1 (6 bases). The CDR3 has 12 amino acids. Trimming took off 7 bases at V and 4 bases at J, with 9 bases between the two ends. Germline V gene data show CDR1 as ENHRY and CDR2 as SYGVKD. CDR3 protein: CAINQGSDTQYF. The part of the CDR3 DNA that was read is TGTGCCATCAATCAGGGGTCAGATACG.

This clone was observed at least ten times. The read falls 3 residues short of the CDR3 end, and the missing part is taken from the germline J gene. The V and J genes are TRBV20-1 and TRBJ2-2; unclear D gene. V dropped 6 bases and J dropped 7 bases, with 15 bases sitting between them. The CDR3 runs to 13 residues. Germline V gene lookup returns CDR1 DFQATT and CDR2 SNEGSKA (reference sequence). This CDR3 reads CSASRQVVGELFF. The CDR3 bases that were read are TGCAGTGCGAGCCGACAAGTAGTCGGGGAG.

In its sample, this clone was seen many times. The CDR3 goes on 3 residues after the read ends, and that part is filled in from the germline J gene. The chain has TRBV6-4 and TRBJ2-7, with TRBD1 matching over 7 bases. Looked up from germline, CDR1 is MRHNA and CDR2 is SNTAGT. J was trimmed by 3 bases and V by 6 bases; bases with no gene match: 14. The CDR3 runs 16 residues. The CDR3 sequence: CASRKKGTADLYEQYF. CDR3 bases read: TGTGCCAGCAGGAAAAAAGGGACAGCGGACCTCTACGAG.

This clone was seen at least ten times. The read ends 3 residues shy of where the CDR3 ends; the end is completed using the germline J gene. V usage is TRBV12-3 or TRBV12-4 and J usage is TRBJ1-1, with TRBD1 matching over 12 bases. The J segment lost 3 bases and the V segment lost 6 bases, leaving 8 bases of the junction unmatched. The length of the CDR3 is 16 residues. CDR3 sequence reads: CASRNRDRGPDTEAFF. Partial CDR3 DNA: TGTGCCAGCAGGAACCGGGACAGGGGGCCCGACACTGAA.

This clone has a count of ten or more. The CDR3 end falls 3 residues outside the read, so it is completed with the germline J gene. V usage is TRBV14 and J usage is TRBJ1-2; possible D gene TRBD1, 6 bases. Germline V lookup: CDR1 SGHDN, CDR2 FVKESK. Trimming took 0 bases from V and 7 from J, leaving 12 bases between them. The CDR3 is made up of 14 amino acids. CDR3 region: CASSQDRGLGGYTF. The DNA read from the CDR3 is TGTGCCAGCAGCCAAGACAGGGGATTAGGTGGC.

This clone was counted many times. The CDR3 is cut off 3 residues early in the read; its end comes from the germline J gene. The chain recombines TRBV11-3 with TRBJ1-2; 8 bases are shared with TRBD1. The CDR3 has 14 residues. In germline, CDR1 is SGHNT, CDR2 YENEEA. Losses at the gene ends were 3 bases for V and 3 bases for J; bases not matched to a gene: 3. CDR3 bases read: TGTGCCAGCAGCTTCAGACAGGGGCACTATGGC. Its protein product is CASSFRQGHYG. The entire CDR3 sequence reads CASSFRQGHYGYTF.

At least ten counts were recorded for this clone. The CDR3 extends 3 residues past the end of the read, so its final part is completed from the germline J gene. This chain uses TRBV12-3 or TRBV12-4 with TRBJ1-4, with unresolved D. The CDR3 is made up of 12 amino acids. Incomplete CDR3 DNA: TGTGCTTCGGCAGGTCCTAATGAAAAA. Amino acid sequence: CASAGPNEK. The CDR3, in full, reads CASAGPNEKLFF.

This clone has ten or more counts. Sequencing ends 3 residues short of the CDR3 end; the germline J gene provides the rest. The chain couples TRBV7-8 to TRBJ1-1; TRBD1 matches at 7 bases. The length of the CDR3 is 13 residues. With V trimmed by 5 bases and J by 4 bases, 4 bases remained unmatched. Looked up from germline, CDR1 is SGHVS and CDR2 is FQNEAQ. The DNA read from the CDR3 is TGTGCCAGCAGCCTTACAGGGGCCACTGAA. Amino acids: CASSLTGATE. The full CDR3 is CASSLTGATEAFF.

This clone has a count of ten or more. Sequencing ends 3 residues short of the CDR3 end; the germline J gene provides the rest. This rearrangement joins TRBV29-1 to TRBJ2-5; D assignment may be TRBD1 or TRBD2 (7 bases each). Germline values: CDR1 SQVTM, CDR2 ANQGSEA. CDR3 length equals 16 residues. V lost 0 bases and J lost 3, with 17 bases in between. CDR3 sequence: CSVEDPWEGAKETQYF. The CDR3 bases that were read are TGCAGCGTTGAAGATCCGTGGGAGGGGGCAAAAGAGACC. The full variable domain, its missing parts supplied by reference TRBV29-1 and TRBJ2-5, is SAVISQKPSRDICQRGTSLTIQCQVDSQVTMMFWYRQQPGQSLTLIATANQGSEATYESGFVIDKFPISRPNLTFSTLTVSNMSPEDSSIYLCSVEDPWEGAKETQYFGPGTRLLVL.

In its sample, this clone was seen many times. With the read ending 3 residues before the CDR3 end, the germline J gene is used to fill in that end. The chain has TRBV2 and TRBJ2-1; D is perhaps TRBD2 (6 bases). In germline, CDR1 is SNHLY, CDR2 FYNNEI. Deletions cut 1 base from V and 4 bases from J, with 11 bases between. This CDR3 spans 15 amino acids. The CDR3 reads CASSEGASVYNEQFF. The sequenced part of the CDR3 DNA is TGTGCCAGCAGTGAAGGGGCTAGCGTGTACAATGAG.

This clone was seen ten or more times. The CDR3 end is not reached by the read, which stops 3 residues before it; the germline J gene fills it in. The chain combines TRBV19 with TRBJ2-7; D might be TRBD1 (5 bases). The V and J ends lost 7 bases and 4 bases respectively, with 17 bases between them. The germline CDR1 and CDR2 sequences are LNHDA and SQIVND (reference sequence). The length of the CDR3 is 14 residues. The DNA read from the CDR3 is TGTGCCAGTAAAGGCAGGGCCGCCGGTTACGAG. This sequence encodes CASKGRAAGYE. The full CDR3 protein is CASKGRAAGYEQYF.

This clone was seen many times. The read ends 3 residues before the CDR3 terminus; that terminus is restored from the germline J gene. The chain has TRBV13 and TRBJ2-1; the match to TRBD2 covers 9 bases. The trim removed 4 bases at V and 4 bases at J, leaving 5 bases unmatched. In germline, CDR1 is PRHDT, CDR2 FYEKMQ (reference sequence). The CDR3 is 15 residues long. Here the CDR3 reads CASSSSGGPYNEQFF. The DNA read from the CDR3 is TGTGCCAGCAGCTCCAGCGGGGGGCCTTACAATGAG.